The 5 T cell receptor beta chains reported below all come from one sample, sequenced in a study of shared clonotypes between healthy human individuals. Method: immunoSEQ multiplex PCR; TCRdb's copy keeps in-frame clones and lacks some. Here the sample spans some 2,000,000 clones, less than 95% being singletons. Naive CD8 isolation took CD45RO-negative cells positively selected for CCR7 and excluded terminally differentiated effector memory CD45RA+ cells. The material sequenced was naive CD8+ T cells sorted from blood. Source of these receptors: a man in his late teens or twenties in good health.

The J gene is TRBJ2-7, the V gene TRBV11-2; TRBD1 is a possible D gene (5 bases). V lost 5 bases and J lost 0, with 14 bases in between. The germline CDR1 and CDR2 sequences are SGHAT and FQNNGV. The CDR3 sequence is 15 residues long. CDR3 in amino acids: CASSKTVIFSYEQYF. As DNA, the CDR3 is TGTGCCAGCAGCAAGACAGTCATATTCTCCTACGAGCAGTACTTC.

The chain couples TRBV9 to TRBJ2-7; 7 bases are a match to TRBD2. Germline V lookup: CDR1 SGDLS, CDR2 YYNGEE. J was trimmed by 5 bases and V by 0 bases; bases with no gene match: 2. The CDR3 runs 13 residues. CDR3 region: CASSVDREDEQYF. CDR3 sequence (DNA): TGTGCCAGCAGCGTAGACCGGGAGGACGAGCAGTACTTC.

The V gene is TRBV9, the J gene TRBJ1-1, with TRBD1 as a possible D gene (5 bases). Trimming shortened V by 4 bases and J by 0 bases, and 10 bases separated the two germline ends. The CDR3 is made up of 14 amino acids. In germline, CDR1 is SGDLS, CDR2 YYNGEE. The CDR3: CASSRGLMNTEAFF. CDR3 nucleotide sequence: TGTGCCAGCAGCAGGGGTCTGATGAACACTGAAGCTTTCTTT.

The V call is TRBV10-2, the J call TRBJ1-4, with no clear D. Per the germline V gene, CDR1 is WSHSY and CDR2 is SAAADI. This CDR3 contains 14 residues. Trimming cost V 1 base and J 0 bases, with 3 bases left between them. CDR3 amino acids: CASSEFATNEKLFF. The CDR3 region has the DNA TGCGCCAGCAGTGAGTTTGCAACTAATGAAAAACTGTTTTTT.

The genes are TRBV28 and TRBJ2-3, with D possibly matching TRBD1 (6 bases). Germline-derived CDR1 and CDR2 are MDHEN and SYDVKM. V gave up 5 bases and J gave up 7 bases, with 25 bases separating them. CDR3 length: 17 residues. The CDR3 spells CASSPTPPYRVPHTQYF. CDR3 coding DNA: TGTGCCAGCAGTCCGACCCCCCCCTACAGGGTTCCACATACGCAGTATTTT.